This T cell receptor (beta chain) was profiled in a study of response to subunit inactivated influenza vaccine. Regarding the study as a whole: Seasonal influenza vaccination, on each occasion, was suggested by the authors to recruit few new T cells.

Germline lookup yields CDR1 MDHEN and CDR2 SYDVKM. J was trimmed by 9 bases and V by 5 bases; bases with no gene match: 4. The CDR3 sequence is 13 residues long. This clonotype showed up just a few times. Antigen specificity is unknown. TCRdb independently ran MiXCR on the RT-PCR reads; one entry per CDR3 protein. The table lists a few hundred thousand distinct CDR3 sequences, about 15% of them singletons. The sequence was collected from a man aged 45-65 years who received an inactivated influenza vaccine. The gene calls are TRBV28 and TRBJ2-1; TRBD2 aligns across 10 bases. Here the sequenced sample was PBMCs from blood, taken 12 days after vaccination. CDR3 in amino acids: CASSLAGEGEQFF. The DNA of the CDR3 is TGTGCCAGCAGTCTAGCGGGAGAAGGTGAGCAGTTCTTC.